This T cell receptor (beta chain) stems from a study of blood T cell repertoires in COVID-19. A remark on this clone: Other DNA sequences in this sample translate to the same CDR3.

Clones were read by immunoSEQ multiplex PCR, and TCRdb kept only the in-frame ones, dropping some. Counted here are 150,000 to 200,000 clones, 90% to 95% occurring once; the ten biggest clones make up roughly 1.9%. Enrollment of patients from Seattle took place during active infection, with longitudinal follow-up. There are 11 residues in the CDR3. Deletions cut 3 bases from V and 2 bases from J, with 2 bases between. Germline assignment: CDR1 SGHNT and CDR2 YYREEE (reference sequence). The source of this sequence is a woman in her fifties or sixties with COVID-19, enrolled during active disease. The sequenced material came from peripheral blood. J is TRBJ2-5 and V is TRBV5-4; D gene unclear. The CDR3 region has the DNA TGTGCCAGCAGCTCTCAAGAGACCCAGTACTTC. This sequence encodes CASSSQETQYF.